One sample yielded the 30 T cell receptor beta chains listed below, sequenced in a study of somatic mutations in cytotoxic T cells in rheumatoid arthritis. The data were produced by immunoSEQ multiplex PCR, yet TCRdb's version contains in-frame clones alone and is incomplete. The sample consists of approximately 9,600 clones, 85% of them appearing once. Specimen: CD8+ T cells sorted from blood. Receptors originate from an adult with rheumatoid arthritis.

The chain is built from TRBV10-3 and TRBJ1-1; 8 nucleotides line up with TRBD1. The V gene end was trimmed by 0 bases and the J gene end by 4 bases; junction bases not matched to a gene: 4. Germline assignment: CDR1 ENHRY and CDR2 SYGVKD. The CDR3 length is 15 residues. CDR3 DNA: TGTGCCATCAGTGAGTCGACAGGGGTGATCACTGAAGCTTTCTTT. It is translated as CAISESTGVITEAFF.

This clone has a single count. J is TRBJ1-5 and V is TRBV30, with D unclear. The germline V gene has CDR1 GTSNPN and CDR2 SVGIG (reference sequence). CDR3 length: 13 residues. V lost 8 bases to trimming and J lost 6 bases, with 17 bases between them. The CDR3 DNA sequence: TGTGCCATCACCCCCGCCGGAGGTCAGCCCCAGCATTTT. The encoded protein is CAITPAGGQPQHF.

The chain uses TRBV18 and TRBJ2-3; 11 bases line up with TRBD2. The CDR3 contains 20 residues. Germline V gene lookup returns CDR1 KGHSH and CDR2 LQKENI. V was clipped by 0 bases and J by 2 bases; unmatched bases: 13. The CDR3 region is CASSPPNNSGGAWVTDTQYF. In nucleotides, the CDR3 is TGTGCCAGCTCACCACCGAACAATAGCGGGGGGGCTTGGGTCACAGATACGCAGTATTTT.

V is TRBV2 and J is TRBJ2-5; 12 nucleotides line up with TRBD2. CDR3 length: 15 amino acids. From germline, CDR1 is SNHLY and CDR2 FYNNEI. The ends lost 8 bases at V and 4 bases at J; junction bases unmatched: 8. This CDR3 is CASGRTSGIRETQYF. CDR3 DNA sequence: TGTGCCAGCGGTAGGACTAGCGGGATTAGAGAGACCCAGTACTTC. Combining the CDR3 with reference TRBV2 and TRBJ2-5 gives the whole variable domain EPEVTQTPSHQVTQMGQEVILRCVPISNHLYFYWYRQILGQKVEFLVSFYNNEISEKSEIFDDQFSVERPDGSNFTLKIRSTKLEDSAMYFCASGRTSGIRETQYFGPGTRLLVL.

The chain uses TRBV13 and TRBJ2-1; maybe TRBD1 (6 bases). The V end was cut by 5 bases, the J end by 7 bases, with 15 bases between. Germline values: CDR1 PRHDT, CDR2 FYEKMQ (reference sequence). The CDR3 spans 14 residues. The CDR3: CASSPASGDNEQFF. For the CDR3, the DNA is TGTGCCAGCAGCCCGGCGTCAGGGGATAATGAGCAGTTCTTC.

The chain is built from TRBV13 and TRBJ1-2; D perhaps matches TRBD1 (6 bases). Germline values: CDR1 PRHDT, CDR2 FYEKMQ (reference sequence). This CDR3 has 17 residues. V was shortened by 5 bases and J by 1 base, with 20 bases between the two germline ends. The CDR3 loop reads CASSAITGTTFNYGYTF. The CDR3 DNA reads as TGTGCCAGCAGCGCAATAACCGGGACAACTTTTAACTATGGCTACACCTTC.

This chain uses TRBV5-3 with TRBJ2-6, with TRBD1 matching 8 bases. TRBV5-3 qualifies as an ORF whose function is uncertain. CDR3 length: 16 residues. The J segment lost 2 bases and the V segment lost 4 bases, leaving 5 bases of the junction unmatched. The CDR3 DNA follows: TGTGCCAGAAGCATTCCGGACAGGGCTGGGGCCAACGTCCTGACTTTC. As protein: CARSIPDRAGANVLTF.

The chain recombines TRBV11-2 with TRBJ1-2, with 8 bases fitting TRBD1. CDR3 length equals 15 residues. The germline V gene encodes CDR1 SGHAT and CDR2 FQNNGV. The trim removed 4 bases at V and 6 bases at J, leaving 10 bases unmatched. CDR3 sequence (DNA): TGTGCCAGCAGCTCGGCCCTGGACAGGGAACATGGCTACACCTTC. Protein: CASSSALDREHGYTF.

J is TRBJ2-5 and V is TRBV2, with TRBD1 as a possible D gene (6 bases). This CDR3 is built from 14 residues. Trimming left V 11 bases short and J 5 bases short, with 21 bases between. The germline gives CDR1 SNHLY, CDR2 FYNNEI. The CDR3 region is CAGLFKGQSETQYF. CDR3 sequence (DNA): TGTGCCGGACTGTTTAAGGGACAATCGGAGACCCAGTACTTC.

The chain couples TRBV27 to TRBJ2-1; either TRBD1 or TRBD2 may supply D (5 bases each). The CDR3 has 13 residues. Germline V gives CDR1 MNHEY, CDR2 SMNVEV (reference sequence). Trimming stripped 3 bases from V and 7 bases from J, with 10 bases between. The CDR3 DNA is TGTGCCAGCAGTTTGAGGGGACGAAATGAGCAGTTCTTC. Protein product: CASSLRGRNEQFF.

The rearrangement links TRBV12-5 to TRBJ2-1, with 8 bases identical to TRBD1. The CDR3 runs to 19 residues. Germline V gives CDR1 LGHNT, CDR2 FRNRAP. J lost 8 bases, V lost 7 bases, and 25 bases had no gene match. The CDR3 DNA is TGTGCTAGTGCCCTTACCCCAAACCCCGCCAGGACAGGGCTTCATGAGCAGTTCTTC. Translated: CASALTPNPARTGLHEQFF. Looking up the rest from reference TRBV12-5 and TRBJ2-1 gives the full variable domain: DARVTQTPRHKVTEMGQEVTMRCQPILGHNTVFWYRQTMMQGLELLAYFRNRAPLDDSGMPKDRFSAEMPDATLATLKIQPSEPRDSAVYFCASALTPNPARTGLHEQFFGPGTRLTVL.

The CDR3 sequence: CASRTGTGRFNEQFF. Written as DNA, the CDR3 is TGTGCCAGTAGGACCGGGACAGGGCGTTTCAATGAGCAGTTCTTC. The rearrangement links TRBV19 to TRBJ2-1, with 9 nucleotides matching TRBD1. The junction had 9 bases not matched to a gene; V was cut back by 6 bases and J by 6 bases. This CDR3 contains 15 residues. The germline V gene has CDR1 LNHDA and CDR2 SQIVND (reference sequence).

V usage is TRBV6-1 and J usage is TRBJ2-7; the D gene is possibly TRBD2 (7 bases). The V end was cut by 5 bases, the J end by 2 bases, with 13 bases between. The CDR3 has 14 amino acids. In germline, CDR1 is MNHNS, CDR2 SASEGT. The CDR3 DNA follows: TGTGCCAGCAGTCACGGGGGGCTTCCCTACGAGCAGTACTTC. The encoded protein is CASSHGGLPYEQYF.

This clone appeared once. The chain joins TRBV7-2 to TRBJ2-1; 10 bases match TRBD2. The length of the CDR3 is 18 residues. With V trimmed by 5 bases and J by 6 bases, 16 bases remained unmatched. Looked up from germline, CDR1 is SGHTA and CDR2 is FQGNSA. CDR3 coding DNA: TGTGCCAGCAGCCCCTTGTGGCTAGCGGGGGCCTCCAGCAATGAGCAGTTCTTC. It encodes CASSPLWLAGASSNEQFF.

The rearrangement uses TRBV18 and TRBJ1-5; 7 bases agree with TRBD1. The ends lost 3 bases at V and 6 bases at J; junction bases unmatched: 8. CDR1 and CDR2 (germline): KGHSH, LQKENI. The CDR3 length is 15 residues. The CDR3 is CASSPGRGGSQPQHF. The CDR3 DNA sequence: TGTGCCAGCTCACCGGGCAGAGGGGGCAGTCAGCCCCAGCATTTT.

This clone appeared once. The genes are TRBV30 and TRBJ2-3, with D perhaps matching TRBD1 (5 bases). The CDR3 is made up of 13 amino acids. The V end was cut by 3 bases, the J end by 6 bases, with 13 bases between. CDR1 is GTSNPN and CDR2 is SVGIG in the germline V gene (reference sequence). The CDR3 reads CAWRDGAGDTQYF. CDR3 DNA: TGTGCCTGGAGGGACGGTGCAGGGGATACGCAGTATTTT. Together with reference TRBV30 and TRBJ2-3, the CDR3 gives the full variable domain: SQTIHQWPATLVQPVGSPLSLECTVEGTSNPNLYWYRQAAGRGLQLLFYSVGIGQISSEVPQNLSASRPQDRQFILSSKKLLLSDSGFYLCAWRDGAGDTQYFGPGTRLTVL.

The chain uses TRBV6-5 and TRBJ2-7; 8 bases line up with TRBD2. Germline CDR1 reads MNHEY; CDR2 reads SVGAGI. After removal of 0 bases from V and 10 bases from J, the junction contained 8 bases not matched to a gene. The CDR3 runs 14 residues. CDR3 in amino acids: CASSYSSGSLFQYF. CDR3 in DNA: TGTGCCAGCAGTTACTCCAGCGGGAGTCTGTTTCAGTACTTC.

This clone appeared once. The V and J genes are TRBV19 and TRBJ1-3; the D gene is possibly TRBD1 (6 bases). Per germline, CDR1 LNHDA and CDR2 SQIVND (reference sequence). CDR3 length: 18 residues. V dropped 1 base and J dropped 0 bases, with 16 bases sitting between them. This chain's CDR3 is CASSIGGQIVRSGNTIYF. CDR3 DNA sequence: TGTGCCAGTAGTATAGGGGGGCAAATAGTACGCTCTGGAAACACCATATATTTT. Full variable domain (remainder filled in from reference TRBV19 and TRBJ1-3): DGGITQSPKYLFRKEGQNVTLSCEQNLNHDAMYWYRQDPGQGLRLIYYSQIVNDFQKGDIAEGYSVSREKKESFPLTVTSAQKNPTAFYLCASSIGGQIVRSGNTIYFGEGSWLTVV.

CDR3 DNA sequence: TGTGCCAGCTCACCACGTACGGGGGGGTCGGCTAATGAAAAACTGTTTTTT. Its protein product is CASSPRTGGSANEKLFF. The gene calls are TRBV18 and TRBJ1-4; possible D gene TRBD1, 5 bases. The CDR3 has 17 amino acids. The ends were cut back, 1 base at V and 3 bases at J, with 15 bases in the middle. Germline values: CDR1 KGHSH, CDR2 LQKENI.

This chain joins TRBV30 and TRBJ1-1; TRBD1 is a possible D gene (6 bases). V was pared by 3 bases and J by 0 bases, with 17 bases between. This CDR3 has 16 amino acids. Per the germline V gene, CDR1 is GTSNPN and CDR2 is SVGIG (reference sequence). The CDR3 region is CAWRGGDIPLNTEAFF. The CDR3 nucleotides read TGTGCCTGGAGAGGAGGGGACATCCCCCTGAACACTGAAGCTTTCTTT.

The rearrangement uses TRBV19 and TRBJ2-1; no clear D. The germline gives CDR1 LNHDA, CDR2 SQIVND (reference sequence). There are 15 residues in the CDR3. V gave up 3 bases and J gave up 1 base, with 10 bases separating them. CDR3 sequence reads: CASSIPSLSYNEQFF. The CDR3 DNA follows: TGTGCCAGTAGTATCCCGAGTCTTTCCTACAATGAGCAGTTCTTC.

The V and J genes are TRBV5-4 and TRBJ2-7; weak D call: TRBD2 (5 bases). This CDR3 is 13 amino acids long. The V end lost 3 bases, the J end lost 2 bases, and 9 bases lay between the germline ends. Germline CDR1 SGHNT, CDR2 YYREEE (reference sequence). CDR3 in DNA: TGTGCCAGCAGCTACGCCGGGACCTACGAGCAGTACTTC. It yields the protein CASSYAGTYEQYF.

V and J are TRBV4-1 and TRBJ2-5, with a possible D match to TRBD2 (6 bases). V was clipped by 4 bases and J by 1 base, with 10 bases between them. This CDR3 has 14 residues. CDR1 and CDR2 (germline): MGHRA, YSYEKL. CDR3 in DNA: TGCGCCAGCAGCCTGCAGGGACTCCAAGAGACCCAGTACTTC. Translating gives CASSLQGLQETQYF.

This chain links TRBV10-1 with TRBJ2-5, with 8 bases lining up with TRBD1. The germline gives CDR1 WNHNN, CDR2 SYGVQD (reference sequence). V lost 7 bases, J lost 5 bases, and 9 bases stayed unmatched. The CDR3 runs to 14 residues. The CDR3 DNA is TGCGCCAGCAACCCCGGGACAGGAGGGGAGACCCAGTACTTC. Translation gives CASNPGTGGETQYF.

This chain connects TRBV7-9 to TRBJ2-1, with TRBD2 matching 10 bases. The V and J ends lost 0 bases and 8 bases, in that order; junction bases with no gene match: 4. Per the germline V gene, CDR1 is SEHNR and CDR2 is FQNEAQ (reference sequence). The CDR3 consists of 15 residues. The CDR3 is CASSLASGRKHEQFF. The CDR3 nucleotides read TGTGCCAGCAGCTTAGCTAGCGGGAGGAAACATGAGCAGTTCTTC.

V usage is TRBV4-1 and J usage is TRBJ2-3, with D possibly being TRBD1 (6 bases). Between the trimmed V and J ends, which lost 4 bases and 5 bases, there was a span of 10 bases. Germline V lookup: CDR1 MGHRA, CDR2 YSYEKL. The CDR3 length is 13 residues. The CDR3 here is CASSRGPRDTQYF. DNA of the CDR3: TGCGCCAGCAGCCGGGGGCCCCGAGATACGCAGTATTTT.

CDR3 amino acids: CASSYYTQGSPLHF. CDR3 nucleotide sequence: TGTGCCAGCAGTTACTATACCCAGGGTTCACCCCTCCACTTT. The chain combines TRBV6-5 with TRBJ1-6; possible D gene TRBD1, 5 bases. This CDR3 comprises 14 residues. V was clipped by 1 base and J by 9 bases, with 10 bases between them. Germline loops: CDR1 MNHEY, CDR2 SVGAGI.

The chain uses TRBV11-1 and TRBJ2-5; the D is unclear. Germline V gives CDR1 SGHAT, CDR2 FQDESV (reference sequence). This CDR3 is built from 13 residues. Trimming removed 5 bases from V and 4 bases from J, with 11 bases in between. The CDR3 loop reads CASSAFDRETQYF. In DNA form, the CDR3 reads TGTGCCAGCAGCGCCTTCGATCGAGAGACCCAGTACTTC.

This chain uses TRBV21-1 with TRBJ2-5. TRBV21-1 is listed as a pseudogene. The CDR3 is 12 amino acids. CDR3 sequence (DNA): TGTGCCAGCTTGCCACACCGGGGGACACGGCACTTC. Translation: CASLPHRGTRHF.

The chain couples TRBV5-1 to TRBJ2-3; TRBD2 matches 7 bases. The CDR3 has 14 residues. The germline CDR1 and CDR2 sequences are SGHRS and YFSETQ. V dropped 4 bases and J dropped 4; count of bases not matched to a gene: 6. CDR3 in DNA: TGCGCCAGCAGCCACGGGGAGGGGTCAGATACGCAGTATTTT. It yields the protein CASSHGEGSDTQYF.